A single sample gave rise to the 3 T cell receptor beta chains below, sequenced in a study of blood T cells in healthy people across ages. With a J-beta primer mix and a sample-barcoded 5' primer, a second PCR ran roughly 6 to 11 cycles. Each CDR3 protein is one row after TCRdb ran MiXCR on the 5' RACE reads. This table holds about 670,000 distinct CDR3 sequences, approximately 52% found once. The sample consisted of blood. These receptors were obtained from a woman of 80 years or more in good health.

This clonotype showed up many times. The rearrangement uses TRBV6-6 and TRBJ2-3; D possibly uses TRBD1 or TRBD2 (5 bases each). The germline CDR1 and CDR2 sequences are MNHNY and SVGAGI (reference sequence). The germline V and J ends were trimmed by 4 bases and 6 bases, with 11 bases remaining between them. The CDR3 loop spans 13 amino acids. DNA for the CDR3: TGTGCCAGCAGTTCCAACAGGAGGGATACGCAGTATTTT. Amino acid sequence: CASSSNRRDTQYF.

The chain combines TRBV4-1 with TRBJ2-5; TRBD2 aligns across 7 bases. Looked up from germline, CDR1 is MGHRA and CDR2 is YSYEKL. J lost 5 bases, V lost 1 base, and 7 bases had no gene match. The CDR3 length is 15 residues. The CDR3 DNA reads as TGCGCCAGCAGCCAAGCTAGCGGAGGGAGGGAGACCCAGTACTTC. Amino acids: CASSQASGGRETQYF.

The chain employs TRBV5-1 and TRBJ2-6, with 10 bases that match TRBD1. V shed 6 bases, J shed 2 bases, and the junction held 2 bases outside the gene matches. CDR1 SGHRS and CDR2 YFSETQ come from the germline V gene. This CDR3 has 15 amino acids. The CDR3 sequence is CASKTGGTGANVLTF. The CDR3 nucleotides read TGCGCCAGCAAGACAGGGGGCACTGGGGCCAACGTCCTGACTTTC.